This T cell receptor (beta chain) appears in the sequencing data of a study of T cells after yellow fever vaccination. Study information: The fractions with low cell numbers were processed using SMART-Seq v4 Ultra Low Input.

One entry per CDR3 protein, called by TCRdb with MiXCR from the 5' RACE reads. The sample includes 80,000 to 100,000 distinct CDR3 sequences, about 6% of them seen just once. This clonotype was obtained from a man aged 18-30 years who received the YFV17D yellow fever vaccine. This specimen consisted of CD8+ T cells sorted from PBMCs, obtained 10 days after the yellow fever booster vaccination.

The CDR3 reads CSAKTSGGATSEQFF. The CDR3 region has the DNA TGCAGTGCTAAGACTAGCGGGGGGGCGACGTCTGAGCAGTTCTTC. The chain links TRBV20-1 to TRBJ2-1, with 14 bases fitting TRBD2. V shed 4 bases, J shed 9 bases, and the junction held 8 bases outside the gene matches. Germline CDR1 and CDR2: DFQATT and SNEGSKA (reference sequence). The CDR3 extends over 15 amino acids.